This T cell receptor (beta chain) emerged from a study of blood T cell repertoires in COVID-19. Authors' data handling: Reference gene primer amplification gave nucleated cell count estimates. Clones were read by immunoSEQ multiplex PCR, and TCRdb kept only the in-frame ones, dropping some. V, J and clone size are those of that table, while D and trimming were read from the DNA. The sample comprises a few hundred thousand clones, 86% of which are singletons, and around a tenth rests with the top ten. The receptor was isolated from a man aged 40-55 years who had recovered from COVID-19. Sample: peripheral blood.

The CDR3 coding sequence is TGTGCCAGCAGTTTAGGGGGACAGGGGAGCTCTGGGGCCAACGTCCTGACTTTC. It encodes CASSLGGQGSSGANVLTF. The V and J genes are TRBV27 and TRBJ2-6; 10 bases agree with TRBD1. After removal of 2 bases from V and 0 bases from J, the junction contained 4 bases not matched to a gene. This CDR3 spans 18 amino acids. Germline V gives CDR1 MNHEY, CDR2 SMNVEV (reference sequence).